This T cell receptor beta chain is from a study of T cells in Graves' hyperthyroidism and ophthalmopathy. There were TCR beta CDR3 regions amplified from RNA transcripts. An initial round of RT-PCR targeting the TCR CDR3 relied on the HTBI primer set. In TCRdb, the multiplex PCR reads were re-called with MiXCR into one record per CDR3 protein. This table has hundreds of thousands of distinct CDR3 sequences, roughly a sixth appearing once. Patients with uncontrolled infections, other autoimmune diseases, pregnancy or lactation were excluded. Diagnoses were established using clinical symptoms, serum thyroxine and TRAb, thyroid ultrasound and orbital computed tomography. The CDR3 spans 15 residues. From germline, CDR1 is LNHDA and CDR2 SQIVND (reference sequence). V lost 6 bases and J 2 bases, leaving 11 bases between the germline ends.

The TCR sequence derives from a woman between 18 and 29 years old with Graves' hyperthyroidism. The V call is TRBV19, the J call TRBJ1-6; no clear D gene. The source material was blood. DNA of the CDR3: TGTGCCAGTAGGAGGTCAGGAGCCTATAATTCACCCCTCCACTTT. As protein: CASRRSGAYNSPLHF.